This TCR beta chain was documented in a study of OX40 agonist ivuxolimab in advanced cancers. This clone was seen a single time. Trimming stripped 7 bases from V and 6 bases from J, with 6 bases between. Germline loops: CDR1 SEHNR, CDR2 FQNEAQ (reference sequence). The CDR3 runs 11 residues. TCRdb's copy holds only in-frame clones and misses some; the assay was immunoSEQ multiplex PCR. The sample has around 60,000 clones; 92% are singletons. The chain links TRBV7-9 to TRBJ2-2; no firm D call. The specimen was CD4+ or CD8+ T cells sorted from blood, collected in a trial of the OX40 agonist ivuxolimab. This TCR was sampled from an adult with an advanced solid tumor such as melanoma, head and neck, liver or kidney cancer. As DNA, the CDR3 is TGTGCCAGCAATGTCCCCGGGGAGCTGTTTTTT. This sequence encodes CASNVPGELFF.